These 30 T cell receptor beta chains came from one sample sequenced in a study of early T cells in non-severe SARS-CoV-2 infection. TCRdb called the 5' RACE reads again in MiXCR, with one record for every CDR3 protein. This table holds tens of thousands of distinct CDR3 sequences, roughly 6.1% found once. The sequenced material came from whole blood. The receptors shown here come from an adult who was a healthcare worker with PCR-confirmed SARS-CoV-2 infection or an uninfected control (not recorded which).

This clonotype was picked up many times. The CDR3 protein is CASSIDTEAFF. CDR3 sequence (DNA): TGTGCCAGTAGTATAGACACTGAAGCTTTCTTT. The rearrangement links TRBV19 to TRBJ1-1; no definite D call. The length of the CDR3 is 11 residues. The germline V and J ends were trimmed by 0 bases and 4 bases, with 0 bases remaining between them. The germline gives CDR1 LNHDA, CDR2 SQIVND (reference sequence).

This clonotype was observed many times. V gene TRBV7-9 combines with J gene TRBJ2-5; TRBD2 matches 9 bases. Unmatched junction bases numbered 5, after V lost 1 base and J lost 5 bases. Per the germline V gene, CDR1 is SEHNR and CDR2 is FQNEAQ (reference sequence). CDR3 length equals 15 residues. The CDR3 nucleotides read TGTGCCAGCAGCTTAGGTAGCGGGGGAGGTGAGACCCAGTACTTC. Amino acids: CASSLGSGGGETQYF.

The chain uses TRBV9 and TRBJ2-1; possible D gene TRBD2, 6 bases. Germline V lookup: CDR1 SGDLS, CDR2 YYNGEE. V gave up 2 bases and J gave up 8 bases, with 8 bases separating them. This CDR3 is 12 amino acids long. CDR3: CASSVTRHEQFF. CDR3 nucleotides: TGTGCCAGCAGCGTGACTAGACATGAGCAGTTCTTC.

This clonotype has a count of ten or more. The rearrangement links TRBV3-1 to TRBJ2-2; D is uncertain. Germline-derived CDR1 and CDR2 are LGHDT and YNNKEL (reference sequence). The CDR3 has 13 residues. Between the trimmed V and J ends, which lost 4 bases and 4 bases, there was a span of 7 bases. In nucleotides, the CDR3 is TGTGCCAGCAGCCCGACACTCACCGGGGAGCTGTTTTTT. As protein: CASSPTLTGELFF.

This clonotype has a count of ten or more. This chain links TRBV7-2 with TRBJ2-3; D unresolved. The CDR3 covers 12 residues. CDR1 and CDR2 from the germline V gene are SGHTA and FQGNSA. Trimming cost V 5 bases and J 0 bases, with 3 bases left between them. CDR3 amino acids: CASSQSTDTQYF. The CDR3 nucleotides are TGTGCCAGCAGCCAAAGCACAGATACGCAGTATTTT.

This clonotype is medium-sized (0.01 to 0.1%) within its sample. The chain employs TRBV7-3 and TRBJ2-6; D remains ambiguous. The CDR3 spans 13 residues. The germline CDR1 and CDR2 sequences are SGHTA and FQGTGA. V lost 3 bases and J lost 3, with 3 bases in between. The CDR3 bases are TGTGCCAGCAGCTTCTATGGGGCCAACGTCCTGACTTTC. Its translation is CASSFYGANVLTF.

In this sample, this clonotype turned up a few times. The rearrangement joins TRBV15 to TRBJ2-3; weak D call: TRBD2 (5 bases). In germline, CDR1 is LNHNV, CDR2 YYDKDF (reference sequence). This CDR3 comprises 11 residues. V dropped 4 bases and J dropped 8 bases, with 7 bases sitting between them. The CDR3, as DNA: TGTGCCACCAGCACCGGGATTACGCAGTATTTT. Translated, it gives CATSTGITQYF.

There are many counts of this clonotype. The chain is built from TRBV4-2 and TRBJ1-1; D is unclear. The CDR3 runs 15 residues. V lost 0 bases and J 5 bases, leaving 13 bases between the germline ends. Germline V gene lookup returns CDR1 LGHNA and CDR2 YNFKEQ. CDR3 DNA: TGTGCCAGCAGCCAAGATCAGACGTTGGGAACTGAAGCTTTCTTT. Protein: CASSQDQTLGTEAFF.

The J gene is TRBJ2-7, the V gene TRBV29-1; 8 bases align to TRBD1. V lost 1 base, J lost 6 bases, and 5 bases stayed unmatched. Per germline, CDR1 SQVTM and CDR2 ANQGSEA. This CDR3 is 13 amino acids long. CDR3 residues: CSVEGQGRGEQYF. In DNA, the CDR3 is TGCAGCGTTGAAGGACAGGGGCGCGGCGAGCAGTACTTC.

This clonotype was picked up a small number of times. This chain uses TRBV6-6 with TRBJ1-1; a weak D match, TRBD1 (6 bases). Germline-derived CDR1 and CDR2 are MNHNY and SVGAGI (reference sequence). CDR3 length: 17 amino acids. Trimming cost V 6 bases and J 0 bases, with 20 bases left between them. The CDR3 protein is CASRRLEGQPMNTEAFF. CDR3 nucleotide sequence: TGTGCCAGCAGACGCCTTGAGGGACAACCAATGAACACTGAAGCTTTCTTT.

In this sample, this clonotype turned up many times. This chain links TRBV9 with TRBJ2-1, with TRBD2 identical over 10 bases. The V gene end was trimmed by 3 bases and the J gene end by 2 bases; junction bases not matched to a gene: 11. Germline CDR1 is SGDLS and CDR2 is YYNGEE. The CDR3 length is 18 residues. The CDR3 DNA reads TGTGCCAGCAGCGGGTCGGTAGCGGGGGGCGCTCCCTACAATGAGCAGTTCTTC. Translation gives CASSGSVAGGAPYNEQFF.

In its sample, this clonotype was seen many times. V gene TRBV15 combines with J gene TRBJ1-2; D might be TRBD1 (5 bases). Germline loops: CDR1 LNHNV, CDR2 YYDKDF (reference sequence). Trimming took 1 base from V and 4 from J, leaving 7 bases between them. This CDR3 is built from 13 residues. The CDR3 reads CATSRGQLYGYTF. CDR3 sequence (DNA): TGTGCCACCAGCAGAGGACAGCTCTATGGCTACACCTTC.

This clonotype came up many times. This chain joins TRBV7-9 and TRBJ2-3; 7 nucleotides agree with TRBD2. This CDR3 comprises 14 residues. V trimming: 4 bases; J trimming: 6 bases; junction bases outside the gene matches: 7. Germline CDR1 reads SEHNR; CDR2 reads FQNEAQ (reference sequence). CDR3 residues: CASSSTSEVDTQYF. CDR3 nucleotide sequence: TGTGCCAGCAGCTCTACTAGCGAGGTCGATACGCAGTATTTT.

This clonotype was picked up a small number of times. Here the CDR3 DNA reads TGTGCCACCGGACTAGCGGGGGGATACAATGAGCAGTTCTTC. Residues: CATGLAGGYNEQFF. The chain couples TRBV24-1 to TRBJ2-1, with 14 bases identical to TRBD2. Unmatched junction bases numbered 1, after V lost 9 bases and J lost 4 bases. The CDR3 covers 14 residues. Germline CDR1 reads KGHDR; CDR2 reads SFDVKD.

This clonotype appeared many times. The rearrangement joins TRBV4-2 to TRBJ1-3; D is uncertain. Germline CDR1 and CDR2: LGHNA and YNFKEQ. Trimming took off 0 bases at V and 0 bases at J, with 6 bases between the two ends. This CDR3 has 15 amino acids. CDR3 loop: CASSQDSDSGNTIYF. CDR3 coding DNA: TGTGCCAGCAGCCAAGACTCAGACTCTGGAAACACCATATATTTT.

This clonotype has at least ten counts. The chain links TRBV7-3 to TRBJ2-3; D is possibly TRBD2 (5 bases). Germline V CDR1 and CDR2: SGHTA, FQGTGA. The ends were cut back, 5 bases at V and 2 bases at J, with 14 bases in the middle. This CDR3 spans 15 amino acids. The CDR3 coding sequence is TGTGCCAGCAGCCCTCGGCGGGCCGACACAGATACGCAGTATTTT. Translation gives CASSPRRADTDTQYF.

This clonotype was counted ten times or more. This sequence joins TRBV18 and TRBJ2-3, with 8 bases aligning to TRBD2. The CDR3 contains 14 residues. Germline trimming cut 6 bases from V and 2 bases from J; bases unmatched to any gene: 4. Germline lookup yields CDR1 KGHSH and CDR2 LQKENI. CDR3 coding DNA: TGTGCCAGCTCGGAGCGGGAGTCCACAGATACGCAGTATTTT. Its translation is CASSERESTDTQYF.

This clonotype was seen repeatedly, ten times or more. The chain uses TRBV4-2 and TRBJ1-1, with a tentative D call TRBD1 (5 bases). From germline, CDR1 is LGHNA and CDR2 YNFKEQ. This CDR3 region has 15 residues. V was pared by 5 bases and J by 0 bases, with 13 bases between. This CDR3 reads CASSWGDGVNTEAFF. The CDR3 bases are TGTGCCAGCAGCTGGGGGGACGGGGTGAACACTGAAGCTTTCTTT.

This clonotype was seen repeatedly, ten times or more. The chain uses TRBV29-1 and TRBJ1-2; D is possibly TRBD1 (5 bases). V lost 6 bases to trimming and J lost 7 bases, with 18 bases between them. The CDR3 covers 13 residues. The germline CDR1 and CDR2 sequences are SQVTM and ANQGSEA. For the CDR3, the DNA is TGCAGCGTCTCCGGGACGGGTTCTGTTGGCTACACCTTC. Its protein product is CSVSGTGSVGYTF. The full variable domain, its missing parts supplied by reference TRBV29-1 and TRBJ1-2, is SAVISQKPSRDICQRGTSLTIQCQVDSQVTMMFWYRQQPGQSLTLIATANQGSEATYESGFVIDKFPISRPNLTFSTLTVSNMSPEDSSIYLCSVSGTGSVGYTFGSGTRLTVV.

This clonotype was picked up many times. The rearrangement joins TRBV6-1 to TRBJ2-3; 9 positions agree with TRBD2. The CDR3 is made up of 14 amino acids. Trimming removed 9 bases from V and 2 bases from J; junction bases left unmatched: 6. Germline assignment: CDR1 MNHNS and CDR2 SASEGT. CDR3 protein: CARRLAADTDTQYF. Here the CDR3 DNA reads TGTGCCAGGAGACTAGCGGCCGACACAGATACGCAGTATTTT.

Details on this clonotype: Its ends do not fully match the called genes, so a read error is possible. The chain has TRBV27 and TRBJ2-3; D is uncertain. This CDR3 comprises 12 residues. CDR1 MNHEY and CDR2 SMNVEV come from the germline V gene (reference sequence). The CDR3 DNA follows: TGTGCCAGCAGTTTTGACACAGATACGCAGTGTTTT. It yields the protein CASSFDTDTQCF.

At least ten counts were recorded for this clonotype. The chain couples TRBV5-8 to TRBJ2-3; no firm D call. Per the germline V gene, CDR1 is SGHTS and CDR2 is YDEGEE. CDR3 length equals 16 residues. V lost 0 bases to trimming and J lost 2 bases, with 13 bases between them. The CDR3 nucleotides read TGTGCCAGCAGCTTGGCGGTTAGCAGATTCACAGATACGCAGTATTTT. Residues: CASSLAVSRFTDTQYF.

This clonotype was recorded a few times. The CDR3 region is CASSLVGGTADGYTF. The CDR3 region has the DNA TGTGCCAGCAGCCTTGTTGGGGGGACGGCGGATGGCTACACCTTC. The chain recombines TRBV9 with TRBJ1-2; weak D call: TRBD1 (5 bases). The germline gives CDR1 SGDLS, CDR2 YYNGEE. The CDR3 is made up of 15 amino acids. With 4 bases removed from V and 6 bases from J, the gap between germline ends came to 19 bases.

This rearrangement joins TRBV30 to TRBJ1-3, with D uncertain. Trimming took 0 bases from V and 0 from J, leaving 3 bases between them. The germline gives CDR1 GTSNPN, CDR2 SVGIG (reference sequence). The CDR3 covers 13 residues. The CDR3 sequence: CAWSVNSGNTIYF. The CDR3 DNA reads as TGTGCCTGGAGTGTGAACTCTGGAAACACCATATATTTT.

This clonotype was seen repeatedly, ten times or more. This chain joins TRBV27 and TRBJ1-3; D remains ambiguous. Germline V CDR1 and CDR2: MNHEY, SMNVEV (reference sequence). Trimming left V 3 bases short and J 4 bases short, with 7 bases between. The CDR3 loop spans 13 amino acids. In DNA form, the CDR3 reads TGTGCCAGCAGTTTCAGACTCGGAAACACCATATATTTT. Its translation is CASSFRLGNTIYF.

This clonotype occurred many times. This chain links TRBV7-9 with TRBJ1-2; D is uncertain. Trimming stripped 5 bases from V and 3 bases from J, with 7 bases between. Germline values: CDR1 SEHNR, CDR2 FQNEAQ (reference sequence). The CDR3 sequence is 12 residues long. CDR3 nucleotide sequence: TGTGCCAGCAGCCAGGCGGACTATGGCTACACCTTC. This codes for CASSQADYGYTF. Drawing the rest from reference TRBV7-9 and TRBJ1-2, the complete variable domain is DTGVSQNPRHKITKRGQNVTFRCDPISEHNRLYWYRQTLGQGPEFLTYFQNEAQLEKSRLLSDRFSAERPKGSFSTLEIQRTEQGDSAMYLCASSQADYGYTFGSGTRLTVV.

This clonotype was picked up many times. J is TRBJ1-2 and V is TRBV19; possible D gene TRBD1, 5 bases. Germline values: CDR1 LNHDA, CDR2 SQIVND (reference sequence). The CDR3 is made up of 13 amino acids. V was clipped by 7 bases and J by 8 bases, with 17 bases between them. CDR3 in DNA: TGTGCCAGTACCGGGACGACCCCTCGAGGCTACACCTTC. It yields the protein CASTGTTPRGYTF.

This clonotype was observed at least ten times. This chain links TRBV5-1 with TRBJ2-1; D may be TRBD1 (6 bases). V lost 4 bases and J lost 5, with 10 bases in between. Germline CDR1 is SGHRS and CDR2 is YFSETQ. The CDR3 spans 13 residues. The CDR3 sequence is CASSERGNNEQFF. The CDR3 nucleotides read TGCGCCAGCAGCGAGAGGGGGAACAATGAGCAGTTCTTC.

The table lists this clonotype with many counts. The chain combines TRBV7-9 with TRBJ1-1, with D hard to call. Germline V gene lookup returns CDR1 SEHNR and CDR2 FQNEAQ (reference sequence). With 1 base removed from V and 3 bases from J, the gap between germline ends came to 3 bases. The CDR3 length is 12 residues. The CDR3 coding sequence is TGTGCCAGCAGCTTAGATTACACTGAAGCTTTCTTT. Protein product: CASSLDYTEAFF.

This clonotype was detected ten times or more. J is TRBJ2-3 and V is TRBV5-1; D is uncertain. The CDR3 is 16 amino acids. The germline V gene encodes CDR1 SGHRS and CDR2 YFSETQ. Trimming took 0 bases from V and 0 from J, leaving 11 bases between them. The CDR3 reads CASSLVSIRSTDTQYF. As DNA, the CDR3 is TGCGCCAGCAGCTTGGTGTCCATAAGGAGCACAGATACGCAGTATTTT.